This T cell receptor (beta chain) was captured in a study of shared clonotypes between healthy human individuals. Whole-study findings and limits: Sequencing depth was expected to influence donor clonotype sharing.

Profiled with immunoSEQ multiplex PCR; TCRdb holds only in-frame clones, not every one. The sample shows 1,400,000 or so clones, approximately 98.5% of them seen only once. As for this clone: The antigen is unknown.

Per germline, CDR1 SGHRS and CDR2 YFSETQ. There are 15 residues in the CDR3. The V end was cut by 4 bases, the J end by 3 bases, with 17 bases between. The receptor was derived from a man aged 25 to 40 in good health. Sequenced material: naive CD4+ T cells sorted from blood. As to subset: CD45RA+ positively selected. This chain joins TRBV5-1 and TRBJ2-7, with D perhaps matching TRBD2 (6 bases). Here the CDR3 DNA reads TGCGCCAGCAGCCCCGGGACGGGGGTTTTCTACGAGCAGTACTTC. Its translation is CASSPGTGVFYEQYF.